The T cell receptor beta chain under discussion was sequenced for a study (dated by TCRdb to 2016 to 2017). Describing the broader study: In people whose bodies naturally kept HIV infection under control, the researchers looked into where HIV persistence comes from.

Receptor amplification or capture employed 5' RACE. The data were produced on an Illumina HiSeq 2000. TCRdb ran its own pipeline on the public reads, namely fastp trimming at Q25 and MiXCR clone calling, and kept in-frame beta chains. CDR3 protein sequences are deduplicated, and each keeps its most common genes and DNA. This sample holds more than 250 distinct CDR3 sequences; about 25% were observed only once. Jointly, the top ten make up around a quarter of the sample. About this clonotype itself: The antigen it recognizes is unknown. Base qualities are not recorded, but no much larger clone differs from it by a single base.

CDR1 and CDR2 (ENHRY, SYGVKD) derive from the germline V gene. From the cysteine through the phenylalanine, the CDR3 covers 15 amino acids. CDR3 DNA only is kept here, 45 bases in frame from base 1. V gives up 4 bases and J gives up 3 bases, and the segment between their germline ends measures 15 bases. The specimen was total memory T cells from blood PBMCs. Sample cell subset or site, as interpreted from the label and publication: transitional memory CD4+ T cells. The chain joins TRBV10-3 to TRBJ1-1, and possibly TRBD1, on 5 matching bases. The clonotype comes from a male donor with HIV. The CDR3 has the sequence CAISGVGGRDTEAFF. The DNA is TGTGCCATCAGTGGTGTCGGGGGACGTGACACTGAAGCTTTCTTT.